The 13 T cell receptor beta chains reported below all come from one sample, sequenced in a study of cytomegalovirus exposure and HLA in healthy donors. PCR primers comprised 60 Vbeta and 13 Jbeta primers. The method was immunoSEQ multiplex PCR; TCRdb's version includes in-frame clones alone and lacks a portion of them. The sample records hundreds of thousands of clones, 70% to 85% being singletons. The source material was PBMCs. These receptors originate from a woman aged 35 to 49 in good health and CMV-seronegative.

The V call is TRBV7-3, the J call TRBJ1-5; no definite D call. The germline gives CDR1 SGHTA, CDR2 FQGTGA. This CDR3 spans 14 amino acids. V was trimmed by 3 bases and J by 0 bases, leaving 6 bases between them. The CDR3 bases are TGTGCCAGCAGCTTCCGGGTTAGCAATCAGCCCCAGCATTTT. This gives the protein CASSFRVSNQPQHF.

This clone was found once. The V and J genes are TRBV27 and TRBJ1-2, with D possibly matching TRBD1 (6 bases). There are 13 residues in the CDR3. The ends were cut back, 5 bases at V and 2 bases at J, with 9 bases in the middle. Per germline, CDR1 MNHEY and CDR2 SMNVEV (reference sequence). Written as DNA, the CDR3 is TGTGCCAGCAGTCCGGGACAAAACTATGGCTACACCTTC. It translates to CASSPGQNYGYTF.

The chain carries TRBV28 and TRBJ1-5; possible D gene TRBD1, 5 bases. Germline CDR1 MDHEN, CDR2 SYDVKM. Trimming left V 6 bases short and J 2 bases short, with 20 bases between. The CDR3 is made up of 17 amino acids. Here the CDR3 DNA reads TGTGCCAGCAGGGGGGGACCACCCGCGGTGGGCAATCAGCCCCAGCATTTT. Encoded protein: CASRGGPPAVGNQPQHF.

This clone was counted between two and nine times. V is TRBV29-1 and J is TRBJ2-7; 9 bases line up with TRBD1. The CDR3 extends over 12 amino acids. V lost 6 bases to trimming and J lost 3 bases; unmatched junction nucleotides: 3. Germline CDR1 reads SQVTM; CDR2 reads ANQGSEA. This CDR3 reads CSVTGGYYEQYF. The CDR3, as DNA: TGCAGCGTGACAGGGGGGTACTACGAGCAGTACTTC.

The rearrangement joins TRBV7-2 to TRBJ1-2; 9 bases are a match to TRBD1. Germline CDR1 and CDR2: SGHTA and FQGNSA. CDR3 length equals 16 residues. The V and J ends lost 3 bases and 2 bases, in that order; junction bases with no gene match: 7. In nucleotides, the CDR3 is TGTGCCAGCAGCTTTCTTCCGGGACAGGGAAACTATGGCTACACCTTC. Residues: CASSFLPGQGNYGYTF.

V is TRBV29-1 and J is TRBJ1-1; D ambiguous. This CDR3 is built from 12 residues. V was cut by 4 bases and J by 2 bases, with 8 bases left in between. Per germline, CDR1 SQVTM and CDR2 ANQGSEA. The CDR3 region is CSVVIENTEAFF. For the CDR3, the DNA is TGCAGCGTTGTAATAGAAAACACTGAAGCTTTCTTT.

This clone was counted a single time. The genes are TRBV7-8 and TRBJ2-3; D is ambiguous. CDR1 is SGHVS, CDR2 FQNEAQ, per germline. This CDR3 contains 16 residues. Trimming cost V 5 bases and J 4 bases, with 19 bases left between them. The CDR3 loop reads CASSLPLRFGADTQYF. CDR3 bases: TGTGCCAGCAGCCTCCCGCTTAGATTTGGTGCAGATACGCAGTATTTT.

V usage is TRBV19 and J usage is TRBJ1-1, with D perhaps TRBD1 (5 bases). The CDR3 consists of 15 residues. From germline, CDR1 is LNHDA and CDR2 SQIVND (reference sequence). Trimming took 3 bases from V and 3 from J, leaving 14 bases between them. The CDR3 DNA is TGTGCCAGTAGTATGGGCCAGGGTTTATACACTGAAGCTTTCTTT. Translated: CASSMGQGLYTEAFF.

This clone was counted between two and nine times. The V and J genes are TRBV19 and TRBJ2-5; 13 nucleotides align to TRBD2. The CDR3 runs 14 residues. Germline assignment: CDR1 LNHDA and CDR2 SQIVND (reference sequence). The junction had 3 bases not matched to a gene; V was cut back by 6 bases and J by 5 bases. The CDR3 DNA sequence: TGTGCCAGTAGACCGGGACTAGCGGGGGAGACCCAGTACTTC. Translating it yields CASRPGLAGETQYF.

The chain joins TRBV7-2 to TRBJ2-3; 13 positions agree with TRBD2. The trim removed 1 base at V and 5 bases at J, leaving 6 bases unmatched. Germline loops: CDR1 SGHTA, CDR2 FQGNSA. This CDR3 region has 17 residues. CDR3: CASSLVGTSGAIDTQYF. Written as DNA, the CDR3 is TGTGCCAGCAGCTTAGTAGGGACTAGCGGGGCTATAGATACGCAGTATTTT.

A note on this clone: The germline gene is not matched at one end of the junction; a read error may be the cause. V is TRBV7-9 and J is TRBJ2-3, with 11 bases identical to TRBD2. The CDR3 has 15 amino acids. Germline CDR1 and CDR2: SEHNR and FQNEAQ (reference sequence). As DNA, the CDR3 is TGTGCCAGCAGCCTAGCGGGGGGTACGGGGGATACGCAGTATTTT. Protein sequence: CASSLAGGTGDTQYF.

The chain couples TRBV19 to TRBJ2-7; TRBD2 matches at 8 bases. Germline CDR1 reads LNHDA; CDR2 reads SQIVND (reference sequence). The CDR3 spans 15 residues. After removal of 5 bases from V and 0 bases from J, the junction contained 6 bases not matched to a gene. CDR3 loop: CASSYGAGVSYEQYF. The CDR3 DNA reads TGTGCCAGTAGTTACGGAGCGGGGGTCTCCTACGAGCAGTACTTC.

The chain links TRBV29-1 to TRBJ1-2; TRBD1 might be the D (6 bases). Per germline, CDR1 SQVTM and CDR2 ANQGSEA. The CDR3 loop spans 12 amino acids. Trimming removed 6 bases from V and 10 bases from J, with 18 bases in between. The CDR3 DNA reads TGCAGCGTGGGTGGGTTACAGGGAGCCTACACCTTC. It yields the protein CSVGGLQGAYTF.